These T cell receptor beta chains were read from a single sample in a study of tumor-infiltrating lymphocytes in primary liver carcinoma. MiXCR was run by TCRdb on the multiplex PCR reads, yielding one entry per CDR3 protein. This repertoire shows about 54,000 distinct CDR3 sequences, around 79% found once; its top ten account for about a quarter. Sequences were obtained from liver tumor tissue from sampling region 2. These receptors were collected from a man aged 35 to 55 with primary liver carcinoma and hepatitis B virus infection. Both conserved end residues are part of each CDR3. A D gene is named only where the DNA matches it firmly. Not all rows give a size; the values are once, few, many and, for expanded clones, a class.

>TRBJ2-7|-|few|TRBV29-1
TGCAGCGCTGAGGGGTCGTTAGCGAACGAGCAGTACTTC
CSAEGSLANEQYF
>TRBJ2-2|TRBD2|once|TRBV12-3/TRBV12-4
TGTACCAGTTCCGGGACTAGCGGGTTCACCGAGGAGCTGTTTTTT
CTSSGTSGFTEELFF
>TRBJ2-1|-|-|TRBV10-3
TGTGCCATCAGCGGAACTGGCGGGACCCCATGGCAGTTCTTC
CAISGTGGTPWQFF
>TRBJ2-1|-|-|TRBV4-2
TGTGCCAGCAGCCCAACCCCCGGGACTGGGGTCAATGAGCAGTTCTTC
CASSPTPGTGVNEQFF
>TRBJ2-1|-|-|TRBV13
TGTGCCAGCAACTTAATAGATGAGCAGCTCTTC
CASNLIDEQLF
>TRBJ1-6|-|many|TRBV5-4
TGTGCCAGCAGCTTGCAGGGATTGGGGGAATCACCCCTCCACTTT
CASSLQGLGESPLHF
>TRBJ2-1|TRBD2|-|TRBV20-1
TGCAGTGCCCTCAGCGGGAGGGCAAACAATGACCAGTTCTTC
CSALSGRANNDQFF
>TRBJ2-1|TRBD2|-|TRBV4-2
TGTGCCAGCGGCCTGGAGACTAGCGGCTACAATGAGCGGTTCTTC
CASGLETSGYNERFF
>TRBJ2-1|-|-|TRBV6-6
TGTGCCAGCATCACCGAGACCCAGAACTACAATGAGCAGTTCTTC
CASITETQNYNEQFF
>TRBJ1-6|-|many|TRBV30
TGTGCCTGGAGTCCCCCGGCAGGGGCTAATTCACCCCTCCACTTT
CAWSPPAGANSPLHF
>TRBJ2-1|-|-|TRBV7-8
TGTGCCACATCTGGCCCGACGTGGGGTCGTTATATCTCCTACAATGAGCAGTTCTTC
CATSGPTWGRYISYNEQFF
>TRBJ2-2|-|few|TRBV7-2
TGTGCCAGCAGCTTATACGGAGGACCAGCTAATACCGGGGAGCTGTTTTTT
CASSLYGGPANTGELFF
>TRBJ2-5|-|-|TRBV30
TGTGTCTGGGGCATAACGCCGGGACTTCAAGAGTCCCAGTACTTC
CVWGITPGLQESQYF
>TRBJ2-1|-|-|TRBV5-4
TGTGCCAGCAGCGATCGACTTGTGGGGTACAATGGGCAGTTCTTC
CASSDRLVGYNGQFF
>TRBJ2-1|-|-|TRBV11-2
TGTGCCAGCAGCCCATGGACAGCCTACAATGAGCCACTCTTC
CASSPWTAYNEPLF
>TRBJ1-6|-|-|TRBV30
TGTGCCTGGCCCCGTGACCAAGAAAATTCACCGCTCCACTTT
CAWPRDQENSPLHF
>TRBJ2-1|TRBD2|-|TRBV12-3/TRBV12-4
TGTGCCAGCAGACCTAGCGGCGGTGATCAGTTCTTC
CASRPSGGDQFF
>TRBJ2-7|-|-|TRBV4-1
TGCGCCAGCAGCCCCCGGGACTCGCTTAACGAGCAGTACTTC
CASSPRDSLNEQYF
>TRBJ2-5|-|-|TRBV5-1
TGCGTCAGCAGCTTGTCGCCACAGGTGTTCGAGACCCAGTACTTC
CVSSLSPQVFETQYF
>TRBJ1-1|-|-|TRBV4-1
TGCGCCAGCAGCCAAGGTCTTAATATGAACGCTGAAGCTTTCTTT
CASSQGLNMNAEAFF
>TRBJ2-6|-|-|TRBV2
TGTGTCAGCAGTGACACCTCTGGGGCCAACGTCATGACTTTC
CVSSDTSGANVMTF
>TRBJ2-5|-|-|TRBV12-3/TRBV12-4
TGTGCCAGCAATTTAGGGCAGACTCAAGATACCCAGTACTTC
CASNLGQTQDTQYF
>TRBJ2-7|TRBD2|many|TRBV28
TGTGCCAGCAGGCTGGGACTAGCCTACGAGCAGTACTTC
CASRLGLAYEQYF
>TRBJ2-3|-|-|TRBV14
TGTGCCAGCAGCCGTAATCCCGGGACCACTAGCACAGATACTCAGTATTTT
CASSRNPGTTSTDTQYF
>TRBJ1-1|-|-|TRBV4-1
TGCGTCAGTAGCCAGACGGTGAACACTGAAGCTTTCTTT
CVSSQTVNTEAFF
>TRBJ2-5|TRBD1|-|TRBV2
TGTGCCAGCAGGGATACGACAGGGAGACAAGAGACCCAGTACTTC
CASRDTTGRQETQYF
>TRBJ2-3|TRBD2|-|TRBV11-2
TGTGCCAGCAGCTTAGTGAGACTAGCGTGGACAGATACGCACTATTTT
CASSLVRLAWTDTHYF
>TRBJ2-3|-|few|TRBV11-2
TGTGCCAGCAGCTTATTCGCGGCCGACGTCAGCACAGATACGCAGTATTTT
CASSLFAADVSTDTQYF
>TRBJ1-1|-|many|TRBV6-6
TGTGCCAGCAGTTACTCCCCAGGGAACACTGAAGCTTTCTTT
CASSYSPGNTEAFF
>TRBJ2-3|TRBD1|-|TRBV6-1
TGTGCCAGCAGCCTGGACAGGGTCCGTTGGCGTTCGGCGGGACCTCGGGCAGATACGCAGTATTTT
CASSLDRVRWRSAGPRADTQYF
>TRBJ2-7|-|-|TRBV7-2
TGTGCCAGCAGCTTAGACTCTGGGCAGGGGAGCTCCTACGAGCAGTACTTC
CASSLDSGQGSSYEQYF
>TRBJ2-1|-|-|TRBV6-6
TGTGCCAGCAGTTACTCAGTCGATGAGCAGTTCTTC
CASSYSVDEQFF
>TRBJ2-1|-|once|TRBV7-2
TGTGCCAGCAGCTCCTGGGCCCAAATCCCCAATGAGCAGTTCTTC
CASSSWAQIPNEQFF
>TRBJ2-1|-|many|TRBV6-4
TGTGCCAGCAGTGGTGAGGGCCTTAGTGAGCAGTTCTTC
CASSGEGLSEQFF